Listed below are T cell receptor beta chains from one sample, sequenced in a study of OX40 agonist ivuxolimab in advanced cancers. Libraries were prepared by immunoSEQ multiplex PCR; TCRdb keeps only in-frame clonotypes and omits some of them. The sample lists almost 70,000 clones, 90% occurring once. The sequences come from CD4+ or CD8+ T cells sorted from blood, collected in a trial of the OX40 agonist ivuxolimab. The receptors stem from an adult with an advanced solid tumor such as melanoma, head and neck, liver or kidney cancer. Both conserved end residues are part of each CDR3. D genes are given only for firm matches. A clone size is listed for some rows: how often the clone was seen (once, few, many), or a class if it is expanded.

CDR3aa | CDR3nt | j_gene | d_gene | v_gene | abundance
CASSSLAGGRDTQYF | TGTGCCAGTAGTTCCTTAGCGGGAGGCAGAGATACGCAGTATTTT | TRBJ2-3 | TRBD2 | TRBV19 | -
CASSPQDGHNEQFF | TGCGCCAGCAGCCCTCAGGACGGACACAATGAGCAGTTCTTC | TRBJ2-1 | - | TRBV4-1 | -
CASSPHTVANYGYTF | TGTGCCAGCAGTCCCCACACGGTTGCTAACTATGGCTACACCTTC | TRBJ1-2 | - | TRBV6-1 | -
CASSLERAGGYTF | TGTGCCAGCAGCTTGGAAAGGGCGGGAGGCTACACCTTC | TRBJ1-2 | - | TRBV5-4 | -
CASSLLASKQETQYF | TGTGCCAGCAGCTTATTGGCCTCGAAACAAGAGACCCAGTACTTC | TRBJ2-5 | - | TRBV7-3 | few
CATPPGLAEYYEQYF | TGTGCCACCCCACCTGGACTAGCGGAATACTACGAGCAGTACTTC | TRBJ2-7 | TRBD2 | TRBV28 | -
CASSSLSGLGTDTQYF | TGCGCCAGCAGCTCTCTTAGCGGCCTGGGCACAGATACGCAGTATTTT | TRBJ2-3 | - | TRBV5-1 | -
CASSFSGQGSGELFF | TGTGCCAGCAGCTTTTCCGGACAGGGGTCCGGGGAGCTGTTTTTT | TRBJ2-2 | TRBD1 | TRBV7-2 | once
CASSGGGMITDTQYF | TGCGCCAGCAGCGGTGGGGGCATGATCACAGATACGCAGTATTTT | TRBJ2-3 | - | TRBV5-1 | -
CATSRGAGGTYEQYF | TGTGCCACCAGCAGAGGGGCCGGGGGGACCTACGAGCAGTACTTC | TRBJ2-7 | TRBD2 | TRBV15 | once
CASSFLGGNLVPGANVLTF | TGTGCCAGCAGTTTTTTAGGGGGGAATCTTGTCCCTGGGGCCAACGTCCTGACTTTC | TRBJ2-6 | - | TRBV28 | -
CASSGSKGTSVEQYF | TGTGCCAGCTCGGGGTCGAAGGGGACTAGCGTCGAGCAGTACTTC | TRBJ2-7 | TRBD2 | TRBV18 | -
CASSSQGAVDTGELFF | TGTGCCAGCAGCTCACAGGGGGCGGTTGACACCGGGGAGCTGTTTTTT | TRBJ2-2 | TRBD1 | TRBV5-5 | -
CASSRDDYEQYF | TGCGCCAGCAGCCGTGACGACTACGAGCAGTACTTC | TRBJ2-7 | - | TRBV5-1 | medium-sized
CASSRTEGNTIYF | TGTGCCAGCAGCCGGACAGAGGGAAACACCATATATTTT | TRBJ1-3 | - | TRBV5-5 | -
CASKRDFTDTQYF | TGTGCCAGCAAGCGGGATTTCACAGATACGCAGTATTTT | TRBJ2-3 | TRBD2 | TRBV2 | -
CASSQDSSRAYGYTF | TGCGCCAGCAGCCAAGATAGTTCAAGGGCCTATGGCTACACCTTC | TRBJ1-2 | - | TRBV4-3 | -
CASSLRQSNEKLFF | TGTGCCAGCAGCTTGAGACAGAGCAATGAAAAACTGTTTTTT | TRBJ1-4 | - | TRBV7-9 | -
CASSPTGYQETQYF | TGCGCCAGCAGCCCCACAGGGTACCAAGAGACCCAGTACTTC | TRBJ2-5 | - | TRBV5-1 | -
CASSLPGQGFPGELFF | TGTGCCAGCAGCTTACCAGGACAGGGATTCCCCGGGGAGCTGTTTTTT | TRBJ2-2 | TRBD1 | TRBV11-3 | once
CASSEGSTETQYF | TGTGCCAGCAGCGAAGGGAGTACAGAGACCCAGTACTTC | TRBJ2-5 | - | TRBV7-2 | -
CASSLDGSTDTQYF | TGCGCCAGCAGCTTGGACGGCAGCACAGATACGCAGTATTTT | TRBJ2-3 | - | TRBV5-1 | -
CASSEGGLAGLDVAYEQYF | TGCGCCAGCAGTGAGGGAGGACTAGCGGGACTCGACGTTGCCTACGAGCAGTACTTC | TRBJ2-7 | TRBD2 | TRBV10-2 | few
CASSWGQGRTEAFF | TGCGCCAGCAGCTGGGGACAGGGCCGGACTGAAGCTTTCTTT | TRBJ1-1 | TRBD1 | TRBV5-1 | -
CAAYKREKYEQYF | TGTGCCGCTTATAAGCGGGAGAAATACGAGCAGTACTTC | TRBJ2-7 | TRBD2 | TRBV7-6 | -
CASSVHSYEQYF | TGTGCCAGCAGTGTTCATAGCTACGAGCAGTACTTC | TRBJ2-7 | - | TRBV6-1 | once
CASSIQGARRLEQYF | TGTGCCAGCAGCATTCAAGGGGCCCGCAGGCTCGAGCAGTACTTC | TRBJ2-7 | - | TRBV5-6 | -
CATSRQGMNTEAFF | TGTGCCACCAGCAGACAGGGGATGAACACTGAAGCTTTCTTT | TRBJ1-1 | - | TRBV15 | -
CASRSLSPTGELFF | TGTGCCAGCAGGTCTCTCTCCCCCACCGGGGAGCTGTTTTTT | TRBJ2-2 | - | TRBV2 | once
CSVGTSGRAGANVLTF | TGCAGCGTTGGGACTAGCGGGAGGGCTGGGGCCAACGTCCTGACTTTC | TRBJ2-6 | TRBD2 | TRBV29-1 | -
CASSFSQGHYGYTF | TGTGCCAGCAGCTTTTCGCAGGGCCACTATGGCTACACCTTC | TRBJ1-2 | - | TRBV7-9 | -
CASSIAGVGVSSYNEQFF | TGTGCCAGTAGTATAGCGGGTGTCGGAGTAAGCTCCTACAATGAGCAGTTCTTC | TRBJ2-1 | - | TRBV19 | -
CASSLSSGRPLQFF | TGTGCCAGCAGCTTATCTAGCGGGCGTCCGTTGCAGTTCTTC | TRBJ2-1 | TRBD2 | TRBV7-2 | once
CASSQDHGGELFF | TGCGCCAGCAGCCAAGATCACGGCGGGGAGCTGTTTTTT | TRBJ2-2 | - | TRBV4-1 | -
CASTPGTVGETQYF | TGCGCCAGCACCCCCGGGACAGTGGGAGAGACCCAGTACTTC | TRBJ2-5 | TRBD1 | TRBV5-1 | -